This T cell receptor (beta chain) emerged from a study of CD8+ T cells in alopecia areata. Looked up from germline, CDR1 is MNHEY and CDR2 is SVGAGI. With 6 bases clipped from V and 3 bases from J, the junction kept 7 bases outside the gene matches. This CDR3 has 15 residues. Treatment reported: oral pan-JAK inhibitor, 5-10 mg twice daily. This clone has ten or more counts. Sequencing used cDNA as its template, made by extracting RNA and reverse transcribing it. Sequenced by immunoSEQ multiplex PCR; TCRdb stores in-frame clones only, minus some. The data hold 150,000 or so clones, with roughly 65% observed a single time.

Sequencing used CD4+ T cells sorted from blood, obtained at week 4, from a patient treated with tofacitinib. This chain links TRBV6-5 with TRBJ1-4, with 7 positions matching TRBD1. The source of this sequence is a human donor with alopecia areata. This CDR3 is CASSQTQGANEKLFF. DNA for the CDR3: TGTGCCAGCAGCCAGACCCAGGGGGCTAATGAAAAACTGTTTTTT.